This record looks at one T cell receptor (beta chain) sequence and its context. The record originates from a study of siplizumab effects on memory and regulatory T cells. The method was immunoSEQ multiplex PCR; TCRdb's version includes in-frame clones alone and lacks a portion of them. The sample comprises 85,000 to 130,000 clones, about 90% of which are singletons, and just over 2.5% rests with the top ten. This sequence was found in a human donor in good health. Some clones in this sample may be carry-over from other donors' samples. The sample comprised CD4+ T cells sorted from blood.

CDR3 loop: CASSDRGDTEAFF. The CDR3, as DNA: TGTGCCAGCAGTGACAGGGGGGACACTGAAGCTTTCTTT. V gene TRBV6-1 combines with J gene TRBJ1-1; TRBD1 matches 7 bases. J gave up 3 bases and V 3 bases, and 1 base lay outside the gene matches. The germline gives CDR1 MNHNS, CDR2 SASEGT. This CDR3 contains 13 residues.